This is a list of T cell receptor beta chains from one sample in a study of control samples from healthy donors and cancer patients. Sequencing was performed with immunoSEQ multiplex PCR; in TCRdb, only in-frame clones are kept and a portion is missing. The table lists about 140,000 clones, under 95% of them singletons. The sequenced sample was blood. These TCRs come from a man in his forties in good health. CDR3s include the opening cysteine and the closing phenylalanine or tryptophan.

len: 14; j_gene: TRBJ1-5; v_gene: TRBV19; CDR3aa: CASSDRVSNQPQHF
len: 11; j_gene: TRBJ1-1; v_gene: TRBV6-6; CDR3aa: CASSPLEKAFF
len: 15; j_gene: TRBJ1-5; v_gene: TRBV27; CDR3aa: CASSLRTGSNQPQHF
len: 16; j_gene: TRBJ1-4; v_gene: TRBV3-1/TRBV3-2; CDR3aa: CASSSSDRPRWEKLFF
len: 13; j_gene: TRBJ1-2; v_gene: TRBV27; CDR3aa: CASSLTVNYGYTF
len: 13; j_gene: TRBJ2-1; v_gene: TRBV7-3; CDR3aa: CASSLPRGRGLFF
len: 11; j_gene: TRBJ1-4; v_gene: TRBV20-1; CDR3aa: CSAPANEKLFF
len: 15; j_gene: TRBJ2-1; v_gene: TRBV5-6; CDR3aa: CASSRTASSYNEQFF
len: 16; j_gene: TRBJ2-5; v_gene: TRBV4-3; CDR3aa: CASSHGRGGVGETQYF
len: 12; j_gene: TRBJ2-1; v_gene: TRBV2; CDR3aa: CASRGAGNEQFF
len: 17; j_gene: TRBJ1-2; v_gene: TRBV6-6; CDR3aa: CASSHPGRGAATGGYTF
len: 14; j_gene: TRBJ2-7; v_gene: TRBV9; CDR3aa: CASSVGERVGEQYF
len: 16; j_gene: TRBJ2-7; v_gene: TRBV2; CDR3aa: CASSEAVVGESYEQYF
len: 16; j_gene: TRBJ2-5; v_gene: TRBV11-2; CDR3aa: CASSLTMTGGQETQYF
len: 14; j_gene: TRBJ1-6; v_gene: TRBV21-1; CDR3aa: CATGLRSFNSPLHF
len: 11; j_gene: TRBJ2-5; v_gene: TRBV12-3/TRBV12-4; CDR3aa: CASSFGETQYF
len: 15; j_gene: TRBJ2-5; v_gene: TRBV7-9; CDR3aa: CASSLGLAGQETQYF
len: 16; j_gene: TRBJ1-5; v_gene: TRBV6-6; CDR3aa: CASSYSMTGSNQPQHF
len: 13; j_gene: TRBJ1-1; v_gene: TRBV10-1; CDR3aa: CASSDGTGREAFF
len: 13; j_gene: TRBJ1-1; v_gene: TRBV27; CDR3aa: CASRRQGGTEAFF
len: 13; j_gene: TRBJ2-5; v_gene: TRBV10-3; CDR3aa: CAISAGVGETQYF
len: 13; j_gene: TRBJ1-5; v_gene: TRBV11-2; CDR3aa: CASSLAPHQPQHF